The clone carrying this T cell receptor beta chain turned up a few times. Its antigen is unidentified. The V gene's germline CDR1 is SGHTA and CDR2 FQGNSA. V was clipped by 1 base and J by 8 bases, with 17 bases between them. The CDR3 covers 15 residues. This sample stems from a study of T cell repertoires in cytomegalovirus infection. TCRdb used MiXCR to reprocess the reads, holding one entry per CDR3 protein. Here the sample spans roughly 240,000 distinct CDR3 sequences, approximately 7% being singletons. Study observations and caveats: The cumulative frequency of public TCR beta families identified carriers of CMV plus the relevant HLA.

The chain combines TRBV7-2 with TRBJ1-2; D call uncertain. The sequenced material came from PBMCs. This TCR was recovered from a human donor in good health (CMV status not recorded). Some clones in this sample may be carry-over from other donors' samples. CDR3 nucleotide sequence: TGTGCCAGCAGCTTAGAAGAAAGCCTTCACGGGGGCTACACCTTC. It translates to CASSLEESLHGGYTF. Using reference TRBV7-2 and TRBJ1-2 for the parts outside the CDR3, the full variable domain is GAGVSQSPSNKVTEKGKDVELRCDPISGHTALYWYRQSLGQGLEFLIYFQGNSAPDKSGLPSDRFSAERTGGSVSTLTIQRTQQEDSAVYLCASSLEESLHGGYTFGSGTRLTVV.